The rows below give T cell receptor beta chains drawn from one sample of a study of cytomegalovirus exposure and HLA in healthy donors. Sequencing used immunoSEQ multiplex PCR; TCRdb keeps in-frame clones, though not all of them. The sample has about 65,000 clones, 92% seen once; the top ten hold over 1%. Sequenced sample: PBMCs. These receptors all come from a young woman in good health and CMV-seronegative. Both conserved end residues are part of each CDR3. D genes are given only for firm matches. Size is omitted from some rows. Given values are once, few, many or a class for expanded clones.

DNA: TGTGCCAGCAGCTTAGCAAGGGGGGGAAGCTCCTACGAGCAGTACTTC
CDR3: CASSLARGGSSYEQYF
V: TRBV7-9
D: NA
size: NA
J: TRBJ2-7

DNA: TGTGCCAGCAGTGAAGCGCGGGAAGGGGTCTACAATCAGCCCCAGCATTTT
CDR3: CASSEAREGVYNQPQHF
V: TRBV2
D: NA
size: NA
J: TRBJ1-5

DNA: TGTGCCAGCAGTTTGTTTGGGCTAGCGGGACGAGAGACCCAGTACTTC
CDR3: CASSLFGLAGRETQYF
V: TRBV28
D: TRBD2
size: once
J: TRBJ2-5

DNA: TGTGCCAGCACCTACTCCCCGGGGAATGAGCAGTTCTTC
CDR3: CASTYSPGNEQFF
V: TRBV6-6
D: NA
size: once
J: TRBJ2-1

DNA: TGTGCCAGCTGTCCACCGGGACAGGGGGTCCAAGAGACCCAGTACTTC
CDR3: CASCPPGQGVQETQYF
V: TRBV7-3
D: TRBD1
size: once
J: TRBJ2-5

DNA: TGTGCCAGCTCTCCGGGATTGTACGACGGGAACACTGAAGCTTTCTTT
CDR3: CASSPGLYDGNTEAFF
V: TRBV28
D: NA
size: NA
J: TRBJ1-1

DNA: TGTGCCAGCAGCTCCCCCAGGGTGAGTCTCAGGGACACTGAAGCTTTCTTT
CDR3: CASSSPRVSLRDTEAFF
V: TRBV5-6
D: NA
size: NA
J: TRBJ1-1

DNA: TGCAGCGTCTTGACAGGCCCGGGGACTGAAGCTTTCTTT
CDR3: CSVLTGPGTEAFF
V: TRBV29-1
D: NA
size: NA
J: TRBJ1-1

DNA: TGTGCCAGTAGTGCCGATACCGGAGGCACTGAAGCTTTCTTT
CDR3: CASSADTGGTEAFF
V: TRBV19
D: NA
size: NA
J: TRBJ1-1

DNA: TGTGCCAGCAGGATGACAGGGGACAATCAGCCCCAGCATTTT
CDR3: CASRMTGDNQPQHF
V: TRBV6-5
D: TRBD1
size: once
J: TRBJ1-5

DNA: TGTGCCAGCAGCTGGTCACAGGGGGACTATGGCTACACCTTC
CDR3: CASSWSQGDYGYTF
V: TRBV5-5
D: TRBD1
size: NA
J: TRBJ1-2

DNA: TGTGCCAGCAGCTTAGTAAGCTTCTCTGGAAACACCATATATTTT
CDR3: CASSLVSFSGNTIYF
V: TRBV7-9
D: NA
size: NA
J: TRBJ1-3

DNA: TGTGCCAGCAGCTTAGCGGGGGGACAAGAGACCCAGTACTTC
CDR3: CASSLAGGQETQYF
V: TRBV5-6
D: TRBD2
size: NA
J: TRBJ2-5

DNA: TGCGCCAGCAGCGCTACCGGGACAGGGAACTATGGCTACACCTTC
CDR3: CASSATGTGNYGYTF
V: TRBV5-1
D: TRBD1
size: NA
J: TRBJ1-2

DNA: TGTGCCAGCAGCTTACAATCGGCGGGAGTCCCCGAGCAGTTCTTC
CDR3: CASSLQSAGVPEQFF
V: TRBV11-3
D: TRBD2
size: NA
J: TRBJ2-1

DNA: TGTGCCAGCAGCCAAGATCTAGGGACAGGGGGCAAGGGAGATGAGCAGTTCTTC
CDR3: CASSQDLGTGGKGDEQFF
V: TRBV4-2
D: TRBD1
size: NA
J: TRBJ2-1

DNA: TGCGCCAGCAGCTTGGCGGTACAGCCCGCTGAAGCTTTCTTT
CDR3: CASSLAVQPAEAFF
V: TRBV5-1
D: NA
size: NA
J: TRBJ1-1

DNA: TGTGCCAGCAGCCTCTTTAATGCAGATACGCAGTATTTT
CDR3: CASSLFNADTQYF
V: TRBV7-8
D: NA
size: once
J: TRBJ2-3

DNA: TGTGCCAGTGCCAGCGGGGGAGGGCCCGGACCGATGGAGACCCAGTACTTC
CDR3: CASASGGGPGPMETQYF
V: TRBV19
D: TRBD2
size: NA
J: TRBJ2-5

DNA: TGTGCCAGCAGCTCGTCTAGAGATACGCAGTATTTT
CDR3: CASSSSRDTQYF
V: TRBV13
D: NA
size: NA
J: TRBJ2-3

DNA: TGTGCCAGCAGCTACACCGCGACAGCCTACAATGAGCAGTTCTTC
CDR3: CASSYTATAYNEQFF
V: TRBV11-2
D: NA
size: NA
J: TRBJ2-1

DNA: TGTGCCAGCAACCCCATGGCGGGAGTCGGGGAGCTGTTTTTT
CDR3: CASNPMAGVGELFF
V: TRBV6-5
D: TRBD2
size: NA
J: TRBJ2-2

DNA: TGCGCCAGCAGCCAACAGCAACAGCTATACTACGAGCAGTACTTC
CDR3: CASSQQQQLYYEQYF
V: TRBV4-1
D: NA
size: NA
J: TRBJ2-7

DNA: TGCGCCAGCAGCCAAAACAGGGATAGAAAGTATGGCTACACCTTC
CDR3: CASSQNRDRKYGYTF
V: TRBV4-1
D: NA
size: NA
J: TRBJ1-2

DNA: TGTGCCAGCAGTTTACCGCGGGGGTCTTATGGCTACACCTTC
CDR3: CASSLPRGSYGYTF
V: TRBV28
D: NA
size: NA
J: TRBJ1-2

DNA: TGTGCCAGCAGCTTAGCAGGGGCCTATCAGCCCCAGCATTTT
CDR3: CASSLAGAYQPQHF
V: TRBV7-9
D: NA
size: NA
J: TRBJ1-5

DNA: TGTGCCAGCACAAACACAGGGACCCGACGTAAAGCTTTCTTT
CDR3: CASTNTGTRRKAFF
V: TRBV6-6
D: NA
size: NA
J: TRBJ1-1

DNA: TGTGCCAGCAGCGTAAAGACAGGGCCTAACACTGAAGCTTTCTTT
CDR3: CASSVKTGPNTEAFF
V: TRBV25-1
D: TRBD1
size: NA
J: TRBJ1-1

DNA: TGTGCCACCATTACTTTAGTGAACACTGAAGCTTTCTTT
CDR3: CATITLVNTEAFF
V: TRBV28
D: NA
size: NA
J: TRBJ1-1

DNA: TGTGCCACCAGCAGTGGGTCAGGGGGCAGGAACATTCAGTACTTC
CDR3: CATSSGSGGRNIQYF
V: TRBV15
D: TRBD1
size: NA
J: TRBJ2-4

DNA: TGTGCCAGCAGCTTACCATCCGACTCTTATGGCTACACCTTC
CDR3: CASSLPSDSYGYTF
V: TRBV7-9
D: NA
size: NA
J: TRBJ1-2

DNA: TGTGCGTCGCGGGTCTATAGCAATCAGCCCCAGCATTTT
CDR3: CASRVYSNQPQHF
V: TRBV21-1
D: NA
size: NA
J: TRBJ1-5

DNA: TGTGCCAGTAGTATCAGTTGGACAGGGTACACCGGGGAGCTGTTTTTT
CDR3: CASSISWTGYTGELFF
V: TRBV19
D: TRBD1
size: once
J: TRBJ2-2

DNA: TGTGCCACCAGCAGAGATAGGGCAGACAGCTACGAGCAGTACTTC
CDR3: CATSRDRADSYEQYF
V: TRBV15
D: NA
size: NA
J: TRBJ2-7

DNA: TGTGCCAGCAGGGGAGGGGCCTGGGACACTGAAGCTTTCTTT
CDR3: CASRGGAWDTEAFF
V: TRBV6-1
D: NA
size: NA
J: TRBJ1-1

DNA: TGTGCAAGTCGCTTAGTTGTCTTAGCCGACTCCTACGAGCAGTACTTC
CDR3: CASRLVVLADSYEQYF
V: TRBV12-2
D: NA
size: NA
J: TRBJ2-7

DNA: TGTGCCAGCAGCTTAGATCTTATGGGGGCTCATGGCTACACCTTC
CDR3: CASSLDLMGAHGYTF
V: TRBV11-2
D: NA
size: NA
J: TRBJ1-2

DNA: TGTGCCATCTCAGGGGGATACGAGCAGTACTTC
CDR3: CAISGGYEQYF
V: TRBV10-3
D: TRBD1
size: NA
J: TRBJ2-7

DNA: TGTGCCAGCAGCCCTAGGGGGACAGGTGGATTAGAGACCCAGTACTTC
CDR3: CASSPRGTGGLETQYF
V: TRBV9
D: TRBD1
size: NA
J: TRBJ2-5